A selection of T cell receptor beta chains follows, all from one sample in a study of T cells in Graves' hyperthyroidism and ophthalmopathy. TCRdb itself ran the multiplex PCR reads through MiXCR, one entry per CDR3 protein. The sample contains around 600,000 distinct CDR3 sequences, about 14% of which appear only once. The source material was blood. These receptors all come from a woman aged 18 to 35 with Graves' ophthalmopathy. The CDR3 runs from the conserved cysteine through the conserved F or W. A D gene is named only where the DNA matches it firmly. Clone sizes are given selectively: once, few, many, or a class where the clone is expanded.

>TRBJ1-2|TRBV7-2|many|TRBD1
CASSSSIGTGGYGYTF
TGTGCCAGCAGCTCCTCTATAGGGACAGGGGGCTATGGCTACACCTTC
>TRBJ2-3|TRBV4-2|few|TRBD2
CASSQDPGLAPQYF
TGTGCCAGCAGCCAAGATCCCGGACTAGCGCCGCAGTATTTT
>TRBJ2-3|TRBV9|many|TRBD2
CASSGTSGSTDTQYF
TGTGCCAGCAGTGGGACTAGCGGGAGCACAGATACGCAGTATTTT
>TRBJ1-6|TRBV2|many|NA
CASSVQSAAPLHF
TGTGCCAGCAGTGTACAGTCGGCGGCACCCCTCCACTTT
>TRBJ2-7|TRBV7-2|many|NA
CASSLQGGDEQYF
TGTGCCAGCAGCTTACAGGGAGGCGACGAGCAGTACTTC
>TRBJ1-1|TRBV6-2/TRBV6-3|many|NA
CASSYFPMNTEAFF
TGTGCCAGCAGTTATTTCCCGATGAACACTGAAGCTTTCTTT
>TRBJ1-4|TRBV12-3/TRBV12-4|many|NA
CASSLASGVITNEKLFF
TGTGCCAGCAGTTTAGCGTCCGGGGTTATTACTAATGAAAAACTGTTTTTT
>TRBJ1-5|TRBV11-3|few|NA
CASSSITGNQPQHF
TGTGCCAGCAGCTCTATCACAGGGAATCAGCCCCAGCATTTT
>TRBJ1-2|TRBV29-1|few|TRBD1
CSVDAGGARTVFYGYTF
TGCAGCGTTGACGCAGGGGGCGCGAGGACCGTCTTCTATGGCTACACCTTC
>TRBJ2-5|TRBV20-1|few|NA
CSARATTYQETQYF
TGCAGTGCTAGAGCCACTACGTACCAAGAGACCCAGTACTTC
>TRBJ1-2|TRBV2|many|NA
CASSEGNYGYTF
TGTGCCAGCAGTGAAGGGAACTATGGCTACACCTTC
>TRBJ2-7|TRBV28|many|NA
CASIKGDTYEQYF
TGTGCCAGCATCAAGGGGGATACCTACGAGCAGTACTTC
>TRBJ2-5|TRBV15|many|TRBD2
CATSRRGGRVKETQYF
TGTGCCACCAGCAGGCGGGGGGGGCGAGTGAAAGAGACCCAGTACTTC
>TRBJ2-1|TRBV6-1|many|NA
CASTYGLGGGNEQFF
TGTGCCAGCACTTACGGACTAGGGGGGGGCAATGAGCAGTTCTTC
>TRBJ2-2|TRBV4-2|NA|NA
CASSPSLRPNTGELFF
TGTGCCAGCAGCCCGAGCTTGCGACCGAACACCGGGGAGCTGTTTTTT
>TRBJ2-3|TRBV19|many|NA
CASSLQGPGVTDTQYF
TGTGCCAGTAGTCTGCAGGGCCCCGGAGTCACAGATACGCAGTATTTT
>TRBJ2-7|TRBV5-5|many|TRBD1
CASSLAGGQGYEQYF
TGTGCCAGCAGCTTGGCCGGGGGACAGGGGTACGAGCAGTACTTC
>TRBJ1-1|TRBV19|once|NA
CASSAGFASTEAFF
TGTGCCAGTAGTGCCGGTTTTGCGAGCACTGAAGCTTTCTTT
>TRBJ1-1|TRBV20-1|NA|TRBD1
CSASSGTGAIEAFF
TGCAGTGCTTCTTCCGGGACAGGGGCGATTGAAGCTTTCTTT
>TRBJ1-1|TRBV20-1|many|NA
CSASGFGSETEAFF
TGCAGTGCTAGTGGTTTCGGATCCGAGACTGAAGCTTTCTTT
>TRBJ1-1|TRBV6-1|many|TRBD1
CASRAQGDTEAFF
TGTGCCAGCAGGGCGCAGGGGGACACTGAAGCTTTCTTT
>TRBJ1-4|TRBV28|many|NA
CASMGGEKLFF
TGTGCCAGCATGGGGGGGGAAAAACTGTTTTTT